What follows are 13 T cell receptor beta chains derived from one specimen sequenced in a study of radiation and T cells in renal cell carcinoma. Some clones are missing from TCRdb's copy, which holds only in-frame ones; the method was immunoSEQ multiplex PCR. The sample shows 150,000 or so clones, roughly nine tenths of them seen only once. Time point given: baseline pretreatment blood. The treatment here: 15 Gy SBRT to primary tumor, nephrectomy 4 weeks later. Sample: blood, taken from a patient whose treatment included radiotherapy and nephrectomy. The receptors were sampled from a woman aged 70-85 years with renal cell carcinoma.

The chain combines TRBV2 with TRBJ1-4; the D is unclear. There are 14 residues in the CDR3. Germline values: CDR1 SNHLY, CDR2 FYNNEI. V dropped 3 bases and J dropped 7 bases, with 12 bases sitting between them. The chain's CDR3 is CASSEEVLSEKLFF. The CDR3 DNA is TGTGCCAGCAGTGAGGAGGTCCTTAGTGAAAAACTGTTTTTT. Drawing the rest from reference TRBV2 and TRBJ1-4, the complete variable domain is EPEVTQTPSHQVTQMGQEVILRCVPISNHLYFYWYRQILGQKVEFLVSFYNNEISEKSEIFDDQFSVERPDGSNFTLKIRSTKLEDSAMYFCASSEEVLSEKLFFGSGTQLSVL.

The rearrangement links TRBV4-3 to TRBJ2-7, with D tentatively TRBD2 (6 bases). This CDR3 has 14 residues. Germline V CDR1 and CDR2: LGHNA, YSLEER. Trimming shortened V by 0 bases and J by 6 bases, and 12 bases separated the two germline ends. CDR3 DNA sequence: TGCGCCAGCAGCCAAGATGACAGAGCGGGCGAGCAGTACTTC. Translated, it gives CASSQDDRAGEQYF.

This clone appeared a single time. The rearrangement uses TRBV7-2 and TRBJ2-1, with TRBD1 matching 10 bases. V dropped 1 base and J dropped 8; count of bases not matched to a gene: 2. This CDR3 is 14 amino acids long. Germline V gene data show CDR1 as SGHTA and CDR2 as FQGNSA. This CDR3 reads CASSLGDRGHEQFF. The CDR3 DNA sequence: TGTGCCAGCAGCTTAGGGGACAGGGGCCATGAGCAGTTCTTC.

The V gene is TRBV2, the J gene TRBJ1-2; no clear D. The CDR3 extends over 16 amino acids. The V end was cut by 2 bases, the J end by 4 bases, with 17 bases between. CDR1 is SNHLY and CDR2 is FYNNEI in the germline V gene. The CDR3 loop is CASSESLLGGFYGYTF. In DNA form, the CDR3 reads TGTGCCAGCAGTGAATCTCTTCTGGGTGGATTCTATGGCTACACCTTC.

The gene calls are TRBV5-6 and TRBJ1-1, with D perhaps TRBD1 (6 bases). The CDR3 is 15 residues long. CDR1 is SGHDT and CDR2 is YYEEEE in the germline V gene. The ends were cut back, 3 bases at V and 1 base at J, with 13 bases in the middle. The CDR3 loop reads CASSSGTSRNTEAFF. The CDR3 DNA is TGTGCCAGCAGCTCCGGGACATCACGGAACACTGAAGCTTTCTTT.

The J gene is TRBJ2-1, the V gene TRBV7-3, with D perhaps TRBD2 (6 bases). The CDR3 sequence is 14 residues long. Germline V gene sequence: CDR1 SGHTA, CDR2 FQGTGA. Trimming pared 6 bases from V and 5 bases from J, leaving 14 bases between. Written as DNA, the CDR3 is TGTGCCAGCAGTAGACTAGGCGGCAACAATGAGCAGTTCTTC. Translating it yields CASSRLGGNNEQFF.

This clone was counted a single time. This chain connects TRBV28 to TRBJ1-2; no firm D call. Germline V gene sequence: CDR1 MDHEN, CDR2 SYDVKM. Trimming removed 3 bases from V and 7 bases from J, with 12 bases in between. This CDR3 region has 13 residues. CDR3 loop: CASSFKRRSGYTF. The CDR3 region has the DNA TGTGCCAGCAGTTTCAAGAGGCGTAGTGGCTACACCTTC.

The chain couples TRBV5-1 to TRBJ2-2; 7 nucleotides align to TRBD1. This CDR3 is built from 18 residues. Unmatched junction bases numbered 17, after V lost 3 bases and J lost 6 bases. Germline V gives CDR1 SGHRS, CDR2 YFSETQ. The CDR3 spells CASSSSVTGVRGAGELFF. CDR3 sequence (DNA): TGCGCCAGCAGCTCGTCGGTTACAGGGGTTCGTGGGGCCGGGGAGCTGTTTTTT.

This chain connects TRBV4-3 to TRBJ2-1, with TRBD1 identical over 7 bases. The V gene end was trimmed by 0 bases and the J gene end by 5 bases; junction bases not matched to a gene: 4. This CDR3 region has 15 residues. Germline loops: CDR1 LGHNA, CDR2 YSLEER. The CDR3 nucleotides are TGCGCCAGCAGCCAAGACCGACAGGGTCACAATGAGCAGTTCTTC. Translating gives CASSQDRQGHNEQFF.

V is TRBV6-1 and J is TRBJ2-3; no clear D. Germline CDR1 and CDR2: MNHNS and SASEGT. Trimming shortened V by 4 bases and J by 2 bases, and 13 bases separated the two germline ends. The CDR3 totals 15 residues. The CDR3 DNA sequence: TGTGCCAGCAGTGCCGTCCGCCAGGTCACAGATACGCAGTATTTT. Amino acids: CASSAVRQVTDTQYF.

The V call is TRBV7-3, the J call TRBJ2-3, with 13 bases fitting TRBD2. V shed 5 bases, J shed 4 bases, and the junction held 6 bases outside the gene matches. From germline, CDR1 is SGHTA and CDR2 FQGTGA. This CDR3 spans 16 amino acids. In DNA, the CDR3 is TGTGCCAGCAGCCGGAGACTAGCGGGGGGCTCAGATACGCAGTATTTT. Protein: CASSRRLAGGSDTQYF.

V and J are TRBV28 and TRBJ1-6, with D possibly being TRBD1 (5 bases). V gave up 8 bases and J gave up 0 bases, with 14 bases separating them. The germline V gene has CDR1 MDHEN and CDR2 SYDVKM. CDR3 length: 16 amino acids. The chain's CDR3 is CASFRGPSSYNSPLHF. CDR3 sequence (DNA): TGTGCCAGCTTTAGGGGACCGAGCTCCTATAATTCACCCCTCCACTTT.

J is TRBJ1-2 and V is TRBV4-3, with 9 bases identical to TRBD1. The CDR3 spans 15 residues. CDR1 and CDR2 (germline): LGHNA, YSLEER. Germline trimming cut 0 bases from V and 7 bases from J; bases unmatched to any gene: 6. The CDR3 is CASSQEWTGESGYTF. CDR3 DNA: TGCGCCAGCAGCCAAGAGTGGACAGGGGAAAGTGGCTACACCTTC.